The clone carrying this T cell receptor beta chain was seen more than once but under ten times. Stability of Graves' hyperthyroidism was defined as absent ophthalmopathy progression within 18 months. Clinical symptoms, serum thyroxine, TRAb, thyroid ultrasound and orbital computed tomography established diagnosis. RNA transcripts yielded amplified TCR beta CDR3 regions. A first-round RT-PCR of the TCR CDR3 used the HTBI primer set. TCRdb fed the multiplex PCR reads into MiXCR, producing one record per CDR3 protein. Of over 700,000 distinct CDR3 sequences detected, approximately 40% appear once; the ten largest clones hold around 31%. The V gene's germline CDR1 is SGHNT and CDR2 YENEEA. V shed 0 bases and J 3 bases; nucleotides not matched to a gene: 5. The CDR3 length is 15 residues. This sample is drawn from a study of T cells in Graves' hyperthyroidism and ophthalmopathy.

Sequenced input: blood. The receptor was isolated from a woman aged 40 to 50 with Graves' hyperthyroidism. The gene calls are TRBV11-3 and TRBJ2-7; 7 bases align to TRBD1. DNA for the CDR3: TGTGCCAGCAGCTTAGAGACAGGGCTAAGCTACGAGCAGTACTTC. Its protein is CASSLETGLSYEQYF.